The 30 T cell receptor beta chains in this list originate from one sample, sequenced in a study of blood T cell repertoires in COVID-19. The data were produced by immunoSEQ multiplex PCR, yet TCRdb's version contains in-frame clones alone and is incomplete. Of about 110,000 clones in the sample, 75% to 95% were seen once. Sequenced sample: peripheral blood. The receptors shown here come from a woman aged 25 to 39 with acute or convalescent COVID-19.

This clone was seen only once. The V call is TRBV7-9, the J call TRBJ1-5; D perhaps matches TRBD1 (5 bases). Germline V gene data show CDR1 as SEHNR and CDR2 as FQNEAQ (reference sequence). The CDR3 runs 10 residues. Trimming removed 1 base from V and 15 bases from J, with 7 bases in between. The CDR3 loop reads CASSLGGRHF. CDR3 coding DNA: TGTGCCAGCAGCTTAGGGGGCAGGCATTTT.

The V call is TRBV7-2, the J call TRBJ2-7; D perhaps matches TRBD1 (6 bases). The length of the CDR3 is 16 residues. Trimming cost V 5 bases and J 5 bases, with 22 bases left between them. Germline values: CDR1 SGHTA, CDR2 FQGNSA. The CDR3 DNA sequence: TGTGCCAGCAGCCCATTCAGACAGGCGGCCCTGGACGAGCAGTACTTC. It encodes CASSPFRQAALDEQYF.

The rearrangement links TRBV19 to TRBJ2-3; tentatively, D is TRBD1 (5 bases). In germline, CDR1 is LNHDA, CDR2 SQIVND (reference sequence). The V end lost 6 bases, the J end lost 1 base, and 20 bases lay between the germline ends. This CDR3 has 17 residues. CDR3 sequence: CASSIVTHRSRTDTQYF. The CDR3 region has the DNA TGTGCCAGTAGCATCGTGACGCACAGGAGCCGCACAGATACGCAGTATTTT.

This chain links TRBV4-3 with TRBJ2-1; TRBD2 is a possible D gene (6 bases). Germline lookup yields CDR1 LGHNA and CDR2 YSLEER. The CDR3 covers 13 residues. V was shortened by 0 bases and J by 11 bases, with 11 bases between the two germline ends. In nucleotides, the CDR3 is TGCGCCAGCAGCCAAGAACTGCGGGACCAGCAGTTCTTC. Residues: CASSQELRDQQFF.

The rearrangement links TRBV7-9 to TRBJ1-5, with 7 bases fitting TRBD1. V was pared by 1 base and J by 9 bases, with 15 bases of the junction left unmatched. Germline CDR1 and CDR2: SEHNR and FQNEAQ (reference sequence). This CDR3 comprises 17 residues. DNA of the CDR3: TGTGCCAGCAGCTTAGGGCCACCCATGGGACAGACTGGGCCCCAGCATTTT. As protein: CASSLGPPMGQTGPQHF.

The chain employs TRBV6-5 and TRBJ1-1, with 7 bases matching TRBD1. From germline, CDR1 is MNHEY and CDR2 SVGAGI. Trimming took 6 bases from V and 1 from J; bases not matched to a gene: 5. This CDR3 comprises 14 residues. The chain's CDR3 is CASRLHRGNTEAFF. The CDR3, as DNA: TGTGCCAGCAGGTTACACAGGGGGAACACTGAAGCTTTCTTT.

The chain employs TRBV5-6 and TRBJ2-1, with 14 bases lining up with TRBD2. Germline V gene lookup returns CDR1 SGHDT and CDR2 YYEEEE. V was pared by 4 bases and J by 3 bases, with 6 bases of the junction left unmatched. The CDR3 loop spans 17 amino acids. CDR3: CASSRGTSGSRYNEQFF. The CDR3 bases are TGTGCCAGCAGCCGGGGGACTAGCGGGAGCCGCTACAATGAGCAGTTCTTC. The variable domain in full, with the rest retrieved from reference TRBV5-6 and TRBJ2-1, is DAGVTQSPTHLIKTRGQQVTLRCSPKSGHDTVSWYQQALGQGPQFIFQYYEEEERQRGNFPDRFSGHQFPNYSSELNVNALLLGDSALYLCASSRGTSGSRYNEQFFGPGTRLTVL.

The rearrangement uses TRBV25-1 and TRBJ1-2; D unclear. The V and J ends lost 1 base and 3 bases respectively, with 9 bases between them. CDR1 MGHDK and CDR2 SYGVNS come from the germline V gene. CDR3 length equals 14 residues. The CDR3 DNA reads TGTGCCAGCAGTGAATCGGGAGGGCACTATGGCTACACCTTC. Amino acid sequence: CASSESGGHYGYTF.

The V and J genes are TRBV11-2 and TRBJ2-7; 9 bases are shared with TRBD1. With V trimmed by 4 bases and J by 2 bases, 6 bases remained unmatched. The CDR3 sequence is 15 residues long. Per the germline V gene, CDR1 is SGHAT and CDR2 is FQNNGV. The CDR3 region has the DNA TGTGCCAGCAGCTCGACAGGGGGAACCACCTACGAGCAGTACTTC. This gives the protein CASSSTGGTTYEQYF.

This chain uses TRBV10-3 with TRBJ2-5; a possible D gene is TRBD1 (7 bases). Trimming cost V 0 bases and J 7 bases, with 18 bases left between them. The CDR3 length is 16 residues. The germline V gene encodes CDR1 ENHRY and CDR2 SYGVKD. CDR3 in amino acids: CAISESEGAVLGTQYF. The CDR3 nucleotides are TGTGCCATCAGTGAGTCGGAGGGGGCAGTCCTGGGGACCCAGTACTTC.

V and J are TRBV19 and TRBJ2-7; TRBD1 matches at 10 bases. Germline CDR1 reads LNHDA; CDR2 reads SQIVND (reference sequence). The V segment lost 4 bases and the J segment 6 bases; nucleotides outside the gene matches: 9. The CDR3 length is 15 residues. The CDR3 region has the DNA TGTGCCAGTAGTAGGGGACAGGGGCGATATGCCGAGCAGTACTTC. It codes for CASSRGQGRYAEQYF.

The gene calls are TRBV19 and TRBJ2-7; D is unresolved. Germline values: CDR1 LNHDA, CDR2 SQIVND (reference sequence). The CDR3 contains 13 residues. V was clipped by 4 bases and J by 0 bases, with 7 bases between them. This CDR3 reads CASSNALSYEQYF. For the CDR3, the DNA is TGTGCCAGTAGTAACGCGCTCTCCTACGAGCAGTACTTC.

The table lists this clone with a count of one. This sequence joins TRBV19 and TRBJ1-2; 7 bases map to TRBD1. The CDR3 is 13 amino acids. Germline V gene lookup returns CDR1 LNHDA and CDR2 SQIVND (reference sequence). The J segment lost 4 bases and the V segment lost 9 bases, leaving 8 bases of the junction unmatched. CDR3 in DNA: TGTGCCAGCCGACCACAGGGGTCCTATGGCTACACCTTC. Translating gives CASRPQGSYGYTF.

The chain joins TRBV5-8 to TRBJ1-5, with TRBD1 identical over 7 bases. The V gene end was trimmed by 4 bases and the J gene end by 0 bases; junction bases not matched to a gene: 10. The CDR3 is 17 residues long. The V gene's germline CDR1 is SGHTS and CDR2 YDEGEE. CDR3 sequence reads: CASSPWAGTVSNQPQHF. CDR3 coding DNA: TGTGCCAGCAGCCCTTGGGCTGGGACAGTTAGCAATCAGCCCCAGCATTTT.

The chain joins TRBV27 to TRBJ1-2; D gene uncertain. Germline V gene sequence: CDR1 MNHEY, CDR2 SMNVEV (reference sequence). Trimming removed 2 bases from V and 3 bases from J, with 13 bases in between. There are 15 residues in the CDR3. For the CDR3, the DNA is TGTGCCAGCAGTTTACGAGGAGGCGGCCACTATGGCTACACCTTC. It is translated as CASSLRGGGHYGYTF.

V and J are TRBV9 and TRBJ1-3; TRBD1 aligns across 9 bases. The CDR3 loop spans 14 amino acids. With 4 bases clipped from V and 5 bases from J, the junction kept 4 bases outside the gene matches. CDR1 is SGDLS, CDR2 YYNGEE, per germline. The CDR3 loop reads CASSSTGGRNTIYF. The CDR3, as DNA: TGTGCCAGCAGCTCCACAGGGGGCAGAAACACCATATATTTT.

The chain uses TRBV4-3 and TRBJ1-2; D ambiguous. The CDR3 has 16 amino acids. The V gene lost 1 base and the J gene lost 8 bases, with 20 bases spanning the gap. The germline V gene has CDR1 LGHNA and CDR2 YSLEER. In DNA form, the CDR3 reads TGCGCCAGCAGCCAAGGTCTGGGCCGTCTCGAGGGAGGCTACACCTTC. It codes for CASSQGLGRLEGGYTF.

V is TRBV10-3 and J is TRBJ1-4; tentative D call: TRBD1 (5 bases). Deletions cut 7 bases from V and 7 bases from J, with 19 bases between. The germline V gene encodes CDR1 ENHRY and CDR2 SYGVKD. The CDR3 is 15 amino acids. The CDR3 loop is CAIKAAEGAGEKLFF. CDR3 DNA sequence: TGTGCCATCAAGGCTGCGGAAGGGGCCGGTGAAAAACTGTTTTTT.

J is TRBJ2-1 and V is TRBV27; 14 positions agree with TRBD2. The CDR3 loop spans 17 amino acids. V shed 3 bases, J shed 7 bases, and the junction held 8 bases outside the gene matches. Looked up from germline, CDR1 is MNHEY and CDR2 is SMNVEV (reference sequence). This chain's CDR3 is CASSLGQGLAGVNEQFF. The CDR3 nucleotides are TGTGCCAGCAGTTTGGGACAGGGACTAGCGGGAGTTAATGAGCAGTTCTTC.

The chain carries TRBV6-2 or TRBV6-3 and TRBJ2-7; 10 bases fit TRBD2. Trimming removed 0 bases from V and 5 bases from J; junction bases left unmatched: 10. The CDR3 runs to 17 residues. In germline, CDR1 is MNHEY, CDR2 SVGEGT. The CDR3 loop reads CASSYSIASGRTHEQYF. In nucleotides, the CDR3 is TGTGCCAGCAGTTACTCGATTGCTAGCGGGAGAACCCACGAGCAGTACTTC.

The rearrangement joins TRBV19 to TRBJ1-1; unclear D gene. Germline CDR1 LNHDA, CDR2 SQIVND (reference sequence). The CDR3 consists of 14 residues. Trimming removed 5 bases from V and 4 bases from J, with 14 bases in between. The chain's CDR3 is CASSVQEGVTEAFF. In nucleotides, the CDR3 is TGTGCCAGTAGTGTTCAAGAGGGTGTCACTGAAGCTTTCTTT.

CDR3 DNA sequence: TGTGCCAGGGGACAGCGCAATCAGCCCCAGCATTTT. Protein sequence: CARGQRNQPQHF. The V and J genes are TRBV27 and TRBJ1-5; 7 bases map to TRBD1. Germline values: CDR1 MNHEY, CDR2 SMNVEV (reference sequence). V gave up 9 bases and J gave up 2 bases; unmatched junction bases: 1. The CDR3 covers 12 residues.

This clone was observed a handful of times. V gene TRBV9 combines with J gene TRBJ1-6, with D tentatively TRBD1 (6 bases). Deletions cut 4 bases from V and 6 bases from J, with 17 bases between. There are 16 residues in the CDR3. Germline V gene lookup returns CDR1 SGDLS and CDR2 YYNGEE. CDR3 sequence reads: CASSPQQGLFNSPLHF. The CDR3 nucleotides read TGTGCCAGCAGCCCACAACAGGGTCTTTTTAATTCACCCCTCCACTTT.

V gene TRBV7-2 combines with J gene TRBJ1-2; TRBD1 matches at 7 bases. This CDR3 comprises 15 residues. The germline CDR1 and CDR2 sequences are SGHTA and FQGNSA. V gave up 1 base and J gave up 1 base; unmatched junction bases: 3. The DNA for the CDR3 is TGTGCCAGCAGCTTAGGGGACAGAAATAACTATGGCTACACCTTC. It yields the protein CASSLGDRNNYGYTF. The full variable domain, with the rest looked up from reference TRBV7-2 and TRBJ1-2, is GAGVSQSPSNKVTEKGKDVELRCDPISGHTALYWYRQSLGQGLEFLIYFQGNSAPDKSGLPSDRFSAERTGGSVSTLTIQRTQQEDSAVYLCASSLGDRNNYGYTFGSGTRLTVV.

The chain is built from TRBV19 and TRBJ2-1; perhaps TRBD1 as D (6 bases). V lost 7 bases, J lost 4 bases, and 17 bases lay in between. Germline CDR1 LNHDA, CDR2 SQIVND (reference sequence). The CDR3 consists of 15 residues. The DNA of the CDR3 is TGTGCCAGTAATCAACAGGGTGTACCTTACAATGAGCAGTTCTTC. It is translated as CASNQQGVPYNEQFF.

This clone appeared once. The CDR3 coding sequence is TGTGCCTGGAGTGTGGCAGGGGCCAAAAACATTCAGTACTTC. Amino acids: CAWSVAGAKNIQYF. The chain recombines TRBV30 with TRBJ2-4, with D tentatively TRBD1 (5 bases). With 0 bases removed from V and 1 base from J, the gap between germline ends came to 7 bases. In germline, CDR1 is GTSNPN, CDR2 SVGIG (reference sequence). The CDR3 is 14 amino acids.

CDR3 in amino acids: CASSSRTGVNGYTF. The CDR3 DNA reads TGTGCCAGCAGCTCTCGGACAGGGGTCAACGGCTACACCTTC. This rearrangement joins TRBV11-3 to TRBJ1-2, with 9 bases fitting TRBD1. The CDR3 has 14 residues. The ends lost 4 bases at V and 8 bases at J; junction bases unmatched: 8. Germline V lookup: CDR1 SGHNT, CDR2 YENEEA.

The gene calls are TRBV11-2 and TRBJ2-5, with 11 bases fitting TRBD2. The ends lost 1 base at V and 4 bases at J; junction bases unmatched: 8. Looked up from germline, CDR1 is SGHAT and CDR2 is FQNNGV. This CDR3 comprises 17 residues. CDR3 bases: TGTGCCAGCAGCTTAGGGACTAGCGGGCGCCGAACAGAGACCCAGTACTTC. As protein: CASSLGTSGRRTETQYF.

The V and J genes are TRBV7-6 and TRBJ1-5; D not certain. The CDR3 length is 12 residues. V was clipped by 8 bases and J by 5 bases, with 10 bases between them. Germline values: CDR1 SGHVS, CDR2 FNYEAQ. This CDR3 reads CASGPPDQPQHF. CDR3 nucleotide sequence: TGTGCCAGCGGGCCCCCCGATCAGCCCCAGCATTTT.

The gene calls are TRBV27 and TRBJ2-2, with TRBD2 matching 13 bases. This CDR3 has 15 amino acids. Germline V gene sequence: CDR1 MNHEY, CDR2 SMNVEV (reference sequence). V trimming: 5 bases; J trimming: 6 bases; junction bases outside the gene matches: 3. The CDR3 region is CASSGLAGAPGELFF. DNA for the CDR3: TGTGCCAGCAGTGGACTAGCGGGAGCCCCCGGGGAGCTGTTTTTT.